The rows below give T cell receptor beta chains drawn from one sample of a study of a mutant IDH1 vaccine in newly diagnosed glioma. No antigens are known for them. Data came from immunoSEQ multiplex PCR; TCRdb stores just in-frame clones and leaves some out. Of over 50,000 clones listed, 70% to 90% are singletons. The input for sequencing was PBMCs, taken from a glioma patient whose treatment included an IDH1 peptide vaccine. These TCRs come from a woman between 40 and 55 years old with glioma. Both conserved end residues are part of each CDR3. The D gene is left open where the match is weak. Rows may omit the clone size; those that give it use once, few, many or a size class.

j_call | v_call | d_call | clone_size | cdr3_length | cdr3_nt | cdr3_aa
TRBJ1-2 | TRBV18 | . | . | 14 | TGTGCCAGCTCACCCGGGACGGCTCTGGATGGCTACACCTTC | CASSPGTALDGYTF
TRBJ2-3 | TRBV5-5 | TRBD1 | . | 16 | TGTGCCAGCAGGTACCAGGGGACAGTTTTCCCAGATACGCAGTATTTT | CASRYQGTVFPDTQYF
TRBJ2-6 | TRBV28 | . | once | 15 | TGTGCCAGCAGTGTTCGAGTGGACGGGGCCAACGTCCTGACTTTC | CASSVRVDGANVLTF
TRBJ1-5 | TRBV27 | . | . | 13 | TGTGCCAGCAGTTGGGGGGGCAGCCAGCCCCAGCATTTT | CASSWGGSQPQHF
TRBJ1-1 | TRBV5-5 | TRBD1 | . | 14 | TGTGCCAGCAGCAGGACAGGGTTGAACACTGAAGCTTTCTTT | CASSRTGLNTEAFF
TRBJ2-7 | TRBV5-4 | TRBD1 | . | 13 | TGTGCCAGCAGCGGAGGACAGGGCTACGAGCAGTACTTC | CASSGGQGYEQYF
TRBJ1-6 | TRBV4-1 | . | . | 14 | TGCGCCAGCGGACATGAGGGGATCAATTCACCCCTCCACTTT | CASGHEGINSPLHF
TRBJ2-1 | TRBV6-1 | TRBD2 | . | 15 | TGTGCCAGCAGTGACGGGGGAGGGTCCTACAATGAGCAGTTCTTC | CASSDGGGSYNEQFF
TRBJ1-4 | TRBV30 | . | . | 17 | TGTGCCTGGAGTGTACTCCCCTTGGGGCAGGGTCGGGAAAAACTGTTTTTT | CAWSVLPLGQGREKLFF
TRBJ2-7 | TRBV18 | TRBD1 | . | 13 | TGTGCCAGCTCAACCGGGACAGGGCTCGAGCAGTACTTC | CASSTGTGLEQYF